Below, 29 T cell receptor beta chains from the same sample are listed, as sequenced in a study of cytomegalovirus exposure and HLA in healthy donors. Amplification used 60 Vbeta primers and 13 Jbeta primers. Data came from immunoSEQ multiplex PCR; TCRdb stores just in-frame clones and leaves some out. The table includes about 170,000 clones, under 85% detected once. The sample taken for sequencing was PBMCs. These receptors were obtained from a woman between 18 and 29 years old in good health and CMV-seropositive.

The chain combines TRBV28 with TRBJ2-7; D perhaps matches TRBD2 (6 bases). CDR3 length: 14 residues. The V gene's germline CDR1 is MDHEN and CDR2 SYDVKM. The V end lost 1 base, the J end lost 2 bases, and 9 bases lay between the germline ends. The CDR3 DNA is TGTGCCAGCAGTTTATTTCAGCGGGCCTACGAGCAGTACTTC. It encodes CASSLFQRAYEQYF. Full variable domain (remainder filled in from reference TRBV28 and TRBJ2-7): DVKVTQSSRYLVKRTGEKVFLECVQDMDHENMFWYRQDPGLGLRLIYFSYDVKMKEKGDIPEGYSVSREKKERFSLILESASTNQTSMYLCASSLFQRAYEQYFGPGTRLTVT.

The V call is TRBV11-2, the J call TRBJ2-3; 7 bases fit TRBD2. Germline assignment: CDR1 SGHAT and CDR2 FQNNGV. The V gene end was trimmed by 3 bases and the J gene end by 1 base; junction bases not matched to a gene: 4. This CDR3 has 15 residues. The CDR3 bases are TGTGCCAGCAGCTTGACCGCGGGGGGCACAGATACGCAGTATTTT. Its translation is CASSLTAGGTDTQYF.

J is TRBJ2-3 and V is TRBV9, with TRBD1 as a possible D gene (5 bases). Trimming removed 0 bases from V and 4 bases from J, with 12 bases in between. This CDR3 spans 15 amino acids. Per the germline V gene, CDR1 is SGDLS and CDR2 is YYNGEE. CDR3 sequence reads: CASSVVGRAADTQYF. The CDR3 nucleotides are TGTGCCAGCAGCGTAGTCGGCAGGGCAGCAGATACGCAGTATTTT.

The sample holds a few counts of this clone. This chain uses TRBV9 with TRBJ2-3; tentative D call: TRBD2 (5 bases). Trimming pared 3 bases from V and 5 bases from J, leaving 16 bases between. The germline V gene encodes CDR1 SGDLS and CDR2 YYNGEE. CDR3 length: 15 residues. CDR3: CASSGHSTGLDTQYF. CDR3 sequence (DNA): TGTGCCAGCAGCGGACATTCTACGGGGTTAGATACGCAGTATTTT.

The chain has TRBV6-6 and TRBJ2-1, with 9 bases lining up with TRBD1. V dropped 5 bases and J dropped 5; count of bases not matched to a gene: 10. Looked up from germline, CDR1 is MNHNY and CDR2 is SVGAGI (reference sequence). CDR3 length: 16 residues. The CDR3 DNA reads TGTGCCAGCAGTCCGGGACAGGGAAGGGTGGACAATGAGCAGTTCTTC. This sequence encodes CASSPGQGRVDNEQFF.

This clone was observed once. This sequence joins TRBV13 and TRBJ1-1; 10 bases agree with TRBD1. With V trimmed by 2 bases and J by 10 bases, 7 bases remained unmatched. This CDR3 contains 14 residues. Germline CDR1 and CDR2: PRHDT and FYEKMQ (reference sequence). The CDR3 loop is CASSLQDRGLVAFF. In DNA form, the CDR3 reads TGTGCCAGCAGCTTACAGGACAGGGGGTTGGTAGCTTTCTTT.

The CDR3 region has the DNA TGTGCCAGCAGTTATAGCAGGGGGGAGACCCAGTACTTC. It is translated as CASSYSRGETQYF. V gene TRBV6-5 combines with J gene TRBJ2-5, with 7 positions matching TRBD1. The J segment lost 5 bases and the V segment lost 3 bases, leaving 3 bases of the junction unmatched. This CDR3 contains 13 residues. CDR1 and CDR2 from the germline V gene are MNHEY and SVGAGI.

A few counts support this clone. The chain is built from TRBV19 and TRBJ2-5; 14 bases map to TRBD2. The ends lost 4 bases at V and 2 bases at J; junction bases unmatched: 3. The CDR3 has 16 residues. CDR1 and CDR2 (germline): LNHDA, SQIVND (reference sequence). The CDR3 reads CASSTGLAGGQETQYF. CDR3 coding DNA: TGTGCCAGTAGTACTGGACTAGCGGGGGGTCAAGAGACCCAGTACTTC.

This sequence joins TRBV7-8 and TRBJ1-3; 7 positions agree with TRBD1. V lost 2 bases and J lost 0; bases outside the gene matches: 19. The CDR3 covers 21 residues. Germline loops: CDR1 SGHVS, CDR2 FQNEAQ. Here the CDR3 DNA reads TGTGCCAGCAGCTTATCCGTCGTTCTGGGACAGACTAAAATCTCTGGAAACACCATATATTTT. It codes for CASSLSVVLGQTKISGNTIYF.

The count of this clone is one. The V and J genes are TRBV7-2 and TRBJ2-7; 8 bases are shared with TRBD1. Germline V gene lookup returns CDR1 SGHTA and CDR2 FQGNSA. The CDR3 runs to 15 residues. V shed 0 bases and J 5 bases; nucleotides not matched to a gene: 6. CDR3 DNA sequence: TGTGCCAGCAGCTTAGCGTGGACAGGGTACCACGAGCAGTACTTC. Protein sequence: CASSLAWTGYHEQYF.

In its sample, this clone was seen once. V is TRBV5-1 and J is TRBJ1-3; D unclear. Germline CDR1 SGHRS, CDR2 YFSETQ. The V end was cut by 0 bases, the J end by 1 base, with 5 bases between. CDR3 size: 14 residues. In nucleotides, the CDR3 is TGCGCCAGCAGCTTGGGAGGGTCTGGAAACACCATATATTTT. It translates to CASSLGGSGNTIYF.

The chain joins TRBV5-4 to TRBJ2-1, with a weak D call TRBD2 (6 bases). Deletions cut 4 bases from V and 8 bases from J, with 16 bases between. The CDR3 is 14 amino acids. The germline CDR1 and CDR2 sequences are SGHNT and YYREEE (reference sequence). The CDR3 region is CASSPDIQRDEQFF. CDR3 coding DNA: TGTGCCAGCAGCCCTGACATTCAGCGGGATGAGCAGTTCTTC.

The rearrangement uses TRBV27 and TRBJ2-3; tentative D call: TRBD2 (5 bases). From germline, CDR1 is MNHEY and CDR2 SMNVEV (reference sequence). The length of the CDR3 is 16 residues. Trimming shortened V by 4 bases and J by 7 bases, and 21 bases separated the two germline ends. In nucleotides, the CDR3 is TGTGCCAGCAGTTCCTACAGCGGAGATCGCCCGTATACGCAGTATTTT. Residues: CASSSYSGDRPYTQYF.

This clone was detected a few times. This sequence joins TRBV7-2 and TRBJ2-7; perhaps TRBD2 as D (5 bases). V was cut by 1 base and J by 2 bases, with 15 bases left in between. CDR1 and CDR2 (germline): SGHTA, FQGNSA. This CDR3 is built from 16 residues. The CDR3 spells CASSLGAGVTPYEQYF. The CDR3 DNA sequence: TGTGCCAGCAGCTTAGGGGCCGGGGTTACCCCCTACGAGCAGTACTTC.

The CDR3, as DNA: TGTGCCAGCAGCCAGGGAAGATCCTATGGCTACACCTTC. This translates into CASSQGRSYGYTF. The chain combines TRBV6-5 with TRBJ1-2; D possibly corresponds to TRBD1 (5 bases). CDR1 MNHEY and CDR2 SVGAGI come from the germline V gene. This CDR3 contains 13 residues. V lost 6 bases to trimming and J lost 4 bases, with 12 bases between them.

The table lists this clone with a few counts. This chain uses TRBV2 with TRBJ2-2; D remains ambiguous. CDR1 is SNHLY, CDR2 FYNNEI, per germline. CDR3 length: 13 amino acids. The germline V and J ends were trimmed by 8 bases and 6 bases, with 13 bases remaining between them. CDR3 nucleotides: TGTGCCAGCTGCGTTAACTTCTCCGGGGAGCTGTTTTTT. This codes for CASCVNFSGELFF.

This rearrangement joins TRBV7-8 to TRBJ2-3; 8 bases align to TRBD2. CDR3 size: 17 residues. Germline assignment: CDR1 SGHVS and CDR2 FQNEAQ. The J segment lost 0 bases and the V segment lost 5 bases, leaving 10 bases of the junction unmatched. The chain's CDR3 is CASSRVGGTRSTDTQYF. The CDR3 DNA sequence: TGTGCCAGCAGCCGAGTGGGTGGGACTAGAAGCACAGATACGCAGTATTTT.

The chain is built from TRBV18 and TRBJ2-1; 8 bases fit TRBD2. Trimming removed 2 bases from V and 2 bases from J; junction bases left unmatched: 2. The CDR3 runs to 15 residues. The germline gives CDR1 KGHSH, CDR2 LQKENI. The CDR3 here is CASSPVSGAYNEQFF. DNA for the CDR3: TGTGCCAGCTCACCAGTTAGCGGGGCCTACAATGAGCAGTTCTTC.

J is TRBJ2-7 and V is TRBV7-8; D remains ambiguous. V lost 1 base, J lost 5 bases, and 9 bases lay in between. Germline CDR1 reads SGHVS; CDR2 reads FQNEAQ. The CDR3 length is 13 residues. The CDR3 sequence is CASSLGGEDEQYF. The DNA for the CDR3 is TGTGCCAGCAGCTTAGGAGGAGAGGACGAGCAGTACTTC.

The chain combines TRBV27 with TRBJ1-1; D remains ambiguous. CDR3 length: 19 amino acids. Per the germline V gene, CDR1 is MNHEY and CDR2 is SMNVEV (reference sequence). The V end was cut by 0 bases, the J end by 2 bases, with 22 bases between. CDR3 residues: CASSLSGGHGLPGNTEAFF. CDR3 DNA: TGTGCCAGCAGTTTATCGGGAGGTCATGGGTTGCCTGGAAACACTGAAGCTTTCTTT.

This clone was counted a single time. V is TRBV5-4 and J is TRBJ1-2; no clear D. The CDR3 is made up of 12 amino acids. CDR1 is SGHNT, CDR2 YYREEE, per germline (reference sequence). Deletions cut 4 bases from V and 4 bases from J, with 8 bases between. The CDR3: CASSPIGYGYTF. The CDR3 DNA sequence: TGTGCCAGCAGCCCAATCGGCTATGGCTACACCTTC.

J is TRBJ2-1 and V is TRBV5-1, with a tentative D call TRBD1 (5 bases). The V gene lost 4 bases and the J gene lost 4 bases, with 12 bases spanning the gap. Germline assignment: CDR1 SGHRS and CDR2 YFSETQ. This CDR3 is built from 14 residues. The CDR3 nucleotides are TGCGCCAGCAGCCTACAGGACCTATACAATGAGCAGTTCTTC. Its protein product is CASSLQDLYNEQFF.

V and J are TRBV7-9 and TRBJ2-7; 11 positions agree with TRBD2. Germline lookup yields CDR1 SEHNR and CDR2 FQNEAQ (reference sequence). There are 14 residues in the CDR3. CDR3 region: CSTTRLAGSDEQYF. The CDR3 DNA reads as TGTTCCACCACGCGACTAGCGGGGAGTGACGAGCAGTACTTC.

The genes are TRBV7-8 and TRBJ1-1; D is unclear. Per germline, CDR1 SGHVS and CDR2 FQNEAQ. This CDR3 is 13 amino acids long. The germline V and J ends were trimmed by 3 bases and 2 bases, with 7 bases remaining between them. CDR3: CASSLPSNTEAFF. For the CDR3, the DNA is TGTGCCAGCAGCTTGCCCAGTAACACTGAAGCTTTCTTT.

This rearrangement joins TRBV9 to TRBJ2-5; TRBD2 matches at 7 bases. Germline lookup yields CDR1 SGDLS and CDR2 YYNGEE. V dropped 4 bases and J dropped 3; count of bases not matched to a gene: 3. The CDR3 runs to 13 residues. CDR3: CASSPLAEETQYF. CDR3 bases: TGTGCCAGCAGCCCCCTAGCGGAAGAGACCCAGTACTTC.

This clone has just a few counts. The chain employs TRBV4-2 and TRBJ2-7, with D perhaps TRBD1 (6 bases). This CDR3 region has 15 residues. The germline V gene encodes CDR1 LGHNA and CDR2 YNFKEQ. V was pared by 0 bases and J by 0 bases, with 9 bases between. The CDR3 region is CASSQDTGSSYEQYF. The CDR3 coding sequence is TGTGCCAGCAGCCAAGACACAGGGTCCTCCTACGAGCAGTACTTC.

The V gene is TRBV19, the J gene TRBJ2-7; the D gene is possibly TRBD1 (5 bases). CDR1 is LNHDA, CDR2 SQIVND, per germline (reference sequence). The CDR3 length is 17 residues. Trimming pared 3 bases from V and 0 bases from J, leaving 18 bases between. CDR3 bases: TGTGCCAGTAGTATTAGGGGAACACCCACCGCCTCCTACGAGCAGTACTTC. Protein product: CASSIRGTPTASYEQYF.

The V and J genes are TRBV29-1 and TRBJ1-2, with 11 bases aligning to TRBD1. CDR3 length: 14 amino acids. Germline assignment: CDR1 SQVTM and CDR2 ANQGSEA. V dropped 1 base and J dropped 6; count of bases not matched to a gene: 4. CDR3 region: CSVEGTGGWDGYTF. Here the CDR3 DNA reads TGCAGCGTTGAAGGGACAGGGGGCTGGGATGGCTACACCTTC.

The table lists this clone with a count of one. This chain uses TRBV19 with TRBJ1-4; TRBD1 matches at 10 bases. The length of the CDR3 is 18 residues. Per germline, CDR1 LNHDA and CDR2 SQIVND (reference sequence). V lost 3 bases, J lost 7 bases, and 14 bases stayed unmatched. CDR3 sequence reads: CASSIGTGAGYGIEKLFF. The DNA of the CDR3 is TGTGCCAGTAGTATTGGGACAGGGGCAGGCTATGGTATTGAAAAACTGTTTTTT.